One and the same sample provided the 17 T cell receptor beta chains below, sequenced in a study of blood T cell repertoires in COVID-19. Assay used: immunoSEQ multiplex PCR; TCRdb lists only in-frame clones, some missing. The sample carries approximately 330,000 clones, approximately 88% recorded once. Sequencing was performed on peripheral blood. Receptors were obtained from a man aged 25 to 40 with COVID-19, enrolled during active disease.

This chain uses TRBV7-3 with TRBJ2-3; TRBD2 aligns across 8 bases. Germline V gene sequence: CDR1 SGHTA, CDR2 FQGTGA. The CDR3 loop spans 18 amino acids. The junction had 16 bases not matched to a gene; V was cut back by 6 bases and J by 2 bases. The CDR3 spells CASRSSRRVAGPTDTQYF. Here the CDR3 DNA reads TGTGCCAGCAGGAGTAGCCGGAGGGTAGCGGGGCCCACAGATACGCAGTATTTT.

The DNA for the CDR3 is TGTGCCAGCAGCCCTAGCGGGAGGGCAGAGACCCAGTACTTC. Protein: CASSPSGRAETQYF. This chain connects TRBV7-3 to TRBJ2-5; 12 bases are shared with TRBD2. Germline CDR1 SGHTA, CDR2 FQGTGA. The CDR3 length is 14 residues. The junction had 2 bases not matched to a gene; V was cut back by 5 bases and J by 4 bases. Together with reference TRBV7-3 and TRBJ2-5, the CDR3 gives the full variable domain: GAGVSQTPSNKVTEKGKYVELRCDPISGHTALYWYRQSLGQGPEFLIYFQGTGAADDSGLPNDRFFAVRPEGSVSTLKIQRTERGDSAVYLCASSPSGRAETQYFGPGTRLLVL.

The rearrangement uses TRBV6-4 and TRBJ2-2; 7 bases are shared with TRBD1. This CDR3 is built from 14 residues. Germline V gene data show CDR1 as MRHNA and CDR2 as SNTAGT. The ends lost 5 bases at V and 7 bases at J; junction bases unmatched: 7. The CDR3 bases are TGTGCCAGCAGTACGACAGGGTATGGCGGGGAGCTGTTTTTT. This gives the protein CASSTTGYGGELFF.

This chain uses TRBV9 with TRBJ1-6; no firm D call. The CDR3 sequence is 12 residues long. Germline CDR1 is SGDLS and CDR2 is YYNGEE. Trimming removed 6 bases at V and 5 bases at J, with 6 bases between. The CDR3 spells CASNRDNSPLHF. In DNA form, the CDR3 reads TGTGCCAGCAATAGAGATAATTCACCCCTCCACTTT.

The chain has TRBV27 and TRBJ1-2; TRBD1 is a possible D gene (5 bases). CDR3 length: 14 residues. The V gene's germline CDR1 is MNHEY and CDR2 SMNVEV (reference sequence). V dropped 4 bases and J dropped 3 bases, with 12 bases sitting between them. CDR3 residues: CASSSGGTHYGYTF. The CDR3 DNA reads as TGTGCCAGCAGTTCGGGAGGGACGCACTATGGCTACACCTTC.

This clone showed up just a few times. This chain joins TRBV4-2 and TRBJ2-1, with 8 bases matching TRBD2. Germline V gives CDR1 LGHNA, CDR2 YNFKEQ. V lost 3 bases, J lost 0 bases, and 13 bases stayed unmatched. The CDR3 is made up of 19 amino acids. The CDR3 nucleotides read TGTGCCAGCAGCCATCCCCCGGTCGGCGGGGGGAGCTCCTACAATGAGCAGTTCTTC. Translation gives CASSHPPVGGGSSYNEQFF.

The chain is built from TRBV11-2 and TRBJ2-7; perhaps TRBD1 as D (6 bases). Trimming shortened V by 5 bases and J by 4 bases, and 18 bases separated the two germline ends. Germline V lookup: CDR1 SGHAT, CDR2 FQNNGV. CDR3 length: 15 residues. DNA of the CDR3: TGTGCCAGCAGCCCACTCCAGGGGTTCGGTTACGAGCAGTACTTC. Protein: CASSPLQGFGYEQYF.

The chain uses TRBV27 and TRBJ2-6; TRBD1 matches 7 bases. V lost 5 bases and J lost 0; bases outside the gene matches: 7. The CDR3 sequence is 17 residues long. Germline CDR1 reads MNHEY; CDR2 reads SMNVEV (reference sequence). CDR3 DNA: TGTGCCAGCAGTGGTTGGGACAGCTCCTCTGGGGCCAACGTCCTGACTTTC. This encodes CASSGWDSSSGANVLTF.

This chain links TRBV6-5 with TRBJ1-1, with D unclear. CDR3 length: 14 amino acids. V was clipped by 2 bases and J by 1 base, with 8 bases between them. Germline-derived CDR1 and CDR2 are MNHEY and SVGAGI. The CDR3 DNA sequence: TGTGCCAGCAGTTACGGTTCTACGAACACTGAAGCTTTCTTT. As protein: CASSYGSTNTEAFF.

This clone was detected only once. V is TRBV3-1 (or the pseudogene TRBV3-2) and J is TRBJ2-6; 11 positions agree with TRBD2. V shed 1 base and J 1 base; nucleotides not matched to a gene: 3. Germline assignment: CDR1 LGHDT and CDR2 YNNKEL (reference sequence). This CDR3 spans 18 amino acids. The CDR3 reads CASSQGVAGGSGANVLTF. The CDR3, as DNA: TGTGCCAGCAGCCAAGGGGTAGCGGGAGGGTCTGGGGCCAACGTCCTGACTTTC.

This chain uses TRBV9 with TRBJ2-5; D uncertain. This CDR3 spans 13 amino acids. Germline V gene lookup returns CDR1 SGDLS and CDR2 YYNGEE. V was pared by 6 bases and J by 5 bases, with 14 bases between. The CDR3 coding sequence is TGTGCCAGCACCCCCTCCGGTTTGGAGACCCAGTACTTC. This encodes CASTPSGLETQYF.

The chain joins TRBV9 to TRBJ2-2; D gene unclear. CDR3 length: 15 amino acids. Trimming stripped 0 bases from V and 1 base from J, with 7 bases between. Germline CDR1 reads SGDLS; CDR2 reads YYNGEE. The CDR3 bases are TGTGCCAGCAGCGTAGGGTCGCGGAACACCGGGGAGCTGTTTTTT. Its translation is CASSVGSRNTGELFF.

The CDR3 DNA sequence: TGTGCCAGCAGTTTACGGGAAGAGACCCAGTACTTC. Translating gives CASSLREETQYF. The genes are TRBV28 and TRBJ2-5; D call uncertain. Germline V lookup: CDR1 MDHEN, CDR2 SYDVKM. The CDR3 extends over 12 amino acids. The V end was cut by 2 bases, the J end by 3 bases, with 4 bases between.

This clone was counted only a few times. The chain is built from TRBV7-6 and TRBJ2-3; 11 bases line up with TRBD2. The CDR3 contains 16 residues. Unmatched junction bases numbered 11, after V lost 5 bases and J lost 7 bases. Germline V gives CDR1 SGHVS, CDR2 FNYEAQ. The CDR3 DNA reads TGTGCCAGCAGCATTCTAGCGGGGGGTGAGGCAAATACGCAGTATTTT. Translating it yields CASSILAGGEANTQYF.

This rearrangement joins TRBV5-1 to TRBJ1-3; no clear D gene. Between the trimmed V and J ends, which lost 0 bases and 0 bases, there was a span of 13 bases. The CDR3 contains 17 residues. Germline V gene data show CDR1 as SGHRS and CDR2 as YFSETQ. CDR3 nucleotide sequence: TGCGCCAGCAGCTTGGCTCTGGACGGAGGCTCTGGAAACACCATATATTTT. Translating gives CASSLALDGGSGNTIYF. The whole variable domain, filled in from reference TRBV5-1 and TRBJ1-3, reads KAGVTQTPRYLIKTRGQQVTLSCSPISGHRSVSWYQQTPGQGLQFLFEYFSETQRNKGNFPGRFSGRQFSNSRSEMNVSTLELGDSALYLCASSLALDGGSGNTIYFGEGSWLTVV.

The chain links TRBV10-3 to TRBJ1-2; 12 bases are a match to TRBD1. The CDR3 totals 14 residues. Germline V gives CDR1 ENHRY, CDR2 SYGVKD. J lost 8 bases, V lost 6 bases, and 7 bases had no gene match. CDR3: CAISRGTGGRGYTF. The CDR3 DNA follows: TGTGCCATCAGCCGAGGGACAGGGGGCAGAGGCTACACCTTC.

This chain links TRBV4-3 with TRBJ2-1; 11 nucleotides align to TRBD1. CDR1 is LGHNA, CDR2 YSLEER, per germline. The CDR3 extends over 15 amino acids. V lost 1 base to trimming and J lost 8 bases; unmatched junction nucleotides: 4. The CDR3 DNA reads as TGCGCCAGCAGCCAAGGGGGACAGGGGGTATATGAGCAGTTCTTC. This translates into CASSQGGQGVYEQFF.